The clone carrying this TCR beta chain showed up many times. The data were taken from a study of T cells after yellow fever vaccination. TCRdb analysed the 5' RACE reads with MiXCR anew, one entry per CDR3 protein. The sample contains roughly 310,000 distinct CDR3 sequences, 7.5% to 9% of which appear only once. Germline assignment: CDR1 MNHEY and CDR2 SMNVEV (reference sequence). The CDR3 contains 14 residues. V lost 1 base and J lost 5, with 12 bases in between. The origin of this receptor is a man between 18 and 35 years old who received the YFV17D yellow fever vaccine. Here the sequenced sample was PBMCs, taken on the day of the first yellow fever vaccination. The V call is TRBV27, the J call TRBJ2-7; maybe TRBD1 (6 bases). CDR3 nucleotides: TGTGCCAGCAGTTTATACAGGGCTAAGAACGAGCAGTACTTC. Translating gives CASSLYRAKNEQYF.